Listed here are 31 T cell receptor beta chains from one sample, sequenced in a study of beta chain features in type 1 diabetes. Sequencing targeted expressed TCRB transcripts, as all isolated RNA had been reverse transcribed. Clones were read by immunoSEQ multiplex PCR, and TCRdb kept only the in-frame ones, dropping some. The data contain about 170,000 clones, 6% to 9% of them seen just once; the ten biggest clones take up around 0.5%. Antigens of these TCRs are unknown. Study observations and caveats: People with Type 1 diabetes carried modestly yet significantly shorter TCRB CDR3s in all four CD4+ subsets.

Sequenced: central memory CD4+ T cells from blood. The receptors come from a man younger than 30 with type 1 diabetes.

In DNA, the CDR3 is TGCGCCAGCAGCGGACAGGGTGGAGAGACCCAGTACTTC. It codes for CASSGQGGETQYF. J is TRBJ2-5 and V is TRBV10-2; the match to TRBD1 covers 8 bases. CDR3 length equals 13 residues. Trimming took 6 bases from V and 4 from J; bases not matched to a gene: 4. Germline V gene lookup returns CDR1 WSHSY and CDR2 SAAADI.

The table lists this clone with a count of one. This rearrangement joins TRBV7-2 to TRBJ2-1; weak D call: TRBD2 (7 bases). CDR3 length equals 16 residues. Per germline, CDR1 SGHTA and CDR2 FQGNSA. V was shortened by 1 base and J by 14 bases, with 24 bases between the two germline ends. The DNA for the CDR3 is TGTGCCAGCAGCTTAGATCTTGTGGGGGCTAGCGGACCCGAGTTCTTC. Its protein is CASSLDLVGASGPEFF.

This clone was seen more than once but under ten times. The genes are TRBV28 and TRBJ2-1; perhaps TRBD1 as D (5 bases). Trimming took off 2 bases at V and 5 bases at J, with 10 bases between the two ends. This CDR3 has 14 amino acids. In germline, CDR1 is MDHEN, CDR2 SYDVKM. CDR3 residues: CASSLGAANNEQFF. In DNA, the CDR3 is TGTGCCAGCAGTTTAGGGGCGGCTAACAATGAGCAGTTCTTC.

This chain links TRBV5-6 with TRBJ1-6, with TRBD1 matching 8 bases. Germline-derived CDR1 and CDR2 are SGHDT and YYEEEE. The V segment lost 4 bases and the J segment 10 bases; nucleotides outside the gene matches: 10. The CDR3 covers 15 residues. This chain's CDR3 is CASSVVDREASPLHF. The CDR3 DNA reads TGTGCCAGCAGCGTGGTGGACAGGGAGGCGTCACCCCTCCACTTT.

This clone has just a few counts. The chain carries TRBV5-7 and TRBJ1-2, with 9 positions matching TRBD1. TRBV5-7 is given ORF status, its function remaining uncertain. Trimming took 1 base from V and 6 from J; bases not matched to a gene: 1. The CDR3 is 13 amino acids. CDR3 protein: CASSLRQGDGYTF. CDR3 DNA sequence: TGTGCCAGCAGCTTGAGACAGGGGGATGGCTACACCTTC.

V and J are TRBV7-2 and TRBJ1-5; 8 nucleotides line up with TRBD1. The CDR3 covers 13 residues. CDR1 is SGHTA and CDR2 is FQGNSA in the germline V gene. Trimming at V came to 4 bases and at J to 6 bases, leaving 2 bases not matched to a gene. DNA for the CDR3: TGTGCCAGCAGCTACAGGGGGGGTCAGCCCCAGCATTTT. This codes for CASSYRGGQPQHF.

CDR3 in amino acids: CASSPGELRGYTF. The CDR3 region has the DNA TGTGCCAGCAGCCCGGGAGAGCTTAGAGGCTACACCTTC. V usage is TRBV5-4 and J usage is TRBJ1-2; the D is unclear. The CDR3 totals 13 residues. Trimming cost V 4 bases and J 8 bases, with 15 bases left between them. Per the germline V gene, CDR1 is SGHNT and CDR2 is YYREEE (reference sequence).

V is TRBV5-1 and J is TRBJ2-7, with unresolved D. CDR1 and CDR2 (germline): SGHRS, YFSETQ. V was pared by 1 base and J by 3 bases, with 14 bases between. CDR3 length: 15 amino acids. The CDR3 coding sequence is TGCGCCAGCAGCTTGACTGCAAATATCGTCTACGAGCAGTACTTC. Residues: CASSLTANIVYEQYF. Together with reference TRBV5-1 and TRBJ2-7, the CDR3 gives the full variable domain: KAGVTQTPRYLIKTRGQQVTLSCSPISGHRSVSWYQQTPGQGLQFLFEYFSETQRNKGNFPGRFSGRQFSNSRSEMNVSTLELGDSALYLCASSLTANIVYEQYFGPGTRLTVT.

There are a few counts of this clone. The chain combines TRBV29-1 with TRBJ1-2; TRBD1 is a possible D gene (6 bases). V lost 5 bases, J lost 4 bases, and 17 bases lay in between. The CDR3 runs 14 residues. Germline V lookup: CDR1 SQVTM, CDR2 ANQGSEA. The CDR3 loop reads CSVTGRGVAYGYTF. DNA of the CDR3: TGCAGCGTTACCGGGAGGGGGGTGGCCTATGGCTACACCTTC.

This clone turned up a few times. Written as DNA, the CDR3 is TGTGCCAGCAGCTTGGCCCCCGGAGACGAACTGTTTTTT. It yields the protein CASSLAPGDELFF. The chain combines TRBV5-4 with TRBJ1-4; D not resolved. CDR3 length equals 13 residues. From germline, CDR1 is SGHNT and CDR2 YYREEE (reference sequence). V was trimmed by 0 bases and J by 12 bases, leaving 12 bases between them.

The gene calls are TRBV6-8 and TRBJ1-5; the D gene is possibly TRBD1 (6 bases). Germline CDR1 and CDR2: MNHGY and SAAAGT. The germline V and J ends were trimmed by 2 bases and 4 bases, with 15 bases remaining between them. The CDR3 runs to 16 residues. As DNA, the CDR3 is TGTGCCAGCAGTTACGGCGACAGGCAACTAAATCAGCCCCAGCATTTT. Amino acid sequence: CASSYGDRQLNQPQHF.

The chain links TRBV14 to TRBJ1-2; D gene ambiguous. Looked up from germline, CDR1 is SGHDN and CDR2 is FVKESK. CDR3 length: 14 amino acids. V lost 1 base and J lost 4, with 10 bases in between. CDR3 nucleotides: TGTGCCAGCAGCCAAGGTCGGGGAAGCTATGGCTACACCTTC. It is translated as CASSQGRGSYGYTF.

The chain joins TRBV5-8 to TRBJ2-5; D ambiguous. The CDR3 runs to 12 residues. Trimming took off 0 bases at V and 5 bases at J, with 5 bases between the two ends. Germline CDR1 reads SGHTS; CDR2 reads YDEGEE. The CDR3, as DNA: TGTGCCAGCAGCTTGGCCTCGGAGACCCAGTACTTC. Its protein is CASSLASETQYF.

The chain recombines TRBV5-1 with TRBJ1-1, with D maybe TRBD1 (6 bases). Germline CDR1 is SGHRS and CDR2 is YFSETQ. CDR3 length: 16 amino acids. Trimming cost V 0 bases and J 0 bases, with 12 bases left between them. The CDR3 coding sequence is TGCGCCAGCAGCTTGGTGGGGACACATTTGAACACTGAAGCTTTCTTT. Its protein product is CASSLVGTHLNTEAFF.

The CDR3 DNA reads as TGTGCCAGCAGCGAGCCGAGGGAGACAGGCTCTGGAAACACCATATATTTT. Translated, it gives CASSEPRETGSGNTIYF. V is TRBV7-2 and J is TRBJ1-3; tentative D call: TRBD1 (6 bases). The V end was cut by 5 bases, the J end by 0 bases, with 17 bases between. CDR1 is SGHTA and CDR2 is FQGNSA in the germline V gene. The CDR3 is 17 residues long.

This chain connects TRBV28 to TRBJ2-5; the D gene is possibly TRBD2 (7 bases). Trimming cost V 5 bases and J 8 bases, with 21 bases left between them. The CDR3 runs to 15 residues. Germline CDR1 reads MDHEN; CDR2 reads SYDVKM. CDR3 nucleotides: TGTGCCAGCAGTCCCCCAGGTTGGGGGGGCTTAACCCAGTACTTC. Amino acid sequence: CASSPPGWGGLTQYF.

The V and J genes are TRBV20-1 and TRBJ2-3; D is unresolved. V lost 5 bases to trimming and J lost 4 bases, with 7 bases between them. CDR1 is DFQATT, CDR2 SNEGSKA, per germline (reference sequence). This CDR3 contains 11 residues. The CDR3 DNA is TGCAGTGCTCCCCAATCAGATACGCAGTATTTT. Protein sequence: CSAPQSDTQYF.

Concerning this clone itself: The junction departs from the called germline gene at one end, perhaps through a read error. The chain recombines TRBV5-4 with TRBJ2-5; D might be TRBD2 (5 bases). Germline loops: CDR1 SGHNT, CDR2 YYREEE (reference sequence). The CDR3 has 14 residues. The CDR3 region is CASSQDRGQETQYF. Here the CDR3 DNA reads TGCGCCAGCAGCCAAGATCGGGGACAAGAGACCCAGTACTTC.

J is TRBJ1-6 and V is TRBV5-4, with a weak D call TRBD1 (5 bases). The V and J ends lost 4 bases and 9 bases respectively, with 17 bases between them. Germline V gives CDR1 SGHNT, CDR2 YYREEE (reference sequence). The CDR3 is 15 amino acids. CDR3 nucleotides: TGTGCCAGCAGCGCGGGGGGAGTAGGAAGTTCACCCCTCCACTTT. Translated, it gives CASSAGGVGSSPLHF.

This sequence joins TRBV30 and TRBJ2-7; TRBD2 might be the D (6 bases). The germline V gene encodes CDR1 GTSNPN and CDR2 SVGIG (reference sequence). The CDR3 is 14 amino acids. V lost 3 bases, J lost 6 bases, and 18 bases lay in between. This CDR3 reads CAWRRPSGVGEQYF. In DNA, the CDR3 is TGTGCCTGGAGGCGCCCGTCGGGGGTGGGCGAGCAGTACTTC.

The sample holds a few counts of this clone. The rearrangement links TRBV4-3 to TRBJ2-3; unclear D gene. This CDR3 contains 13 residues. CDR1 is LGHNA, CDR2 YSLEER, per germline. The V end was cut by 0 bases, the J end by 4 bases, with 5 bases between. The CDR3 coding sequence is TGCGCCAGCAGCCAAGATAAGCCAGATACGCAGTATTTT. Amino acids: CASSQDKPDTQYF.

The CDR3 protein is CASSLRSSYEQYF. In nucleotides, the CDR3 is TGTGCCAGCAGTCTAAGGAGCTCCTACGAGCAGTACTTC. The J gene is TRBJ2-7, the V gene TRBV28; D call uncertain. The V and J ends lost 5 bases and 0 bases respectively, with 8 bases between them. The CDR3 is 13 residues long. The germline V gene has CDR1 MDHEN and CDR2 SYDVKM.

The chain employs TRBV15 and TRBJ1-1; D remains unclear. The CDR3 contains 13 residues. Germline V gene lookup returns CDR1 LNHNV and CDR2 YYDKDF (reference sequence). Between the trimmed V and J ends, which lost 0 bases and 2 bases, there was a span of 4 bases. CDR3 bases: TGTGCCACCAGCAGAGATGTAAACACTGAAGCTTTCTTT. The encoded protein is CATSRDVNTEAFF.

This clone was seen only a few times. This chain links TRBV6-5 with TRBJ2-1, with 14 nucleotides matching TRBD2. Germline trimming cut 6 bases from V and 12 bases from J; bases unmatched to any gene: 10. The CDR3 is 15 residues long. From germline, CDR1 is MNHEY and CDR2 SVGAGI. The CDR3 DNA follows: TGTGCCAGCAGACGCGGGACTAGCGGGGGCGGGGGGCAGTTCTTC. This encodes CASRRGTSGGGGQFF.

This clone was observed a few times. The chain couples TRBV5-6 to TRBJ2-7, with 13 bases aligning to TRBD2. Germline V CDR1 and CDR2: SGHDT, YYEEEE. The V and J ends lost 4 bases and 3 bases, in that order; junction bases with no gene match: 4. CDR3 size: 15 residues. CDR3 protein: CASSPRTSGGYEQYF. The CDR3 DNA sequence: TGTGCCAGCAGCCCCCGGACTAGCGGGGGCTACGAGCAGTACTTC.

This clone was seen more than once but under ten times. The chain carries TRBV7-9 and TRBJ2-5; 9 bases map to TRBD1. The CDR3 consists of 13 residues. Germline assignment: CDR1 SEHNR and CDR2 FQNEAQ (reference sequence). V lost 6 bases, J lost 5 bases, and 4 bases stayed unmatched. For the CDR3, the DNA is TGTGCCAGCAGTACAGGGGGCCTGGAGACCCAGTACTTC. Encoded protein: CASSTGGLETQYF.

J is TRBJ1-2 and V is TRBV27; D possibly corresponds to TRBD1 (6 bases). This CDR3 comprises 14 residues. CDR1 and CDR2 (germline): MNHEY, SMNVEV (reference sequence). Trimming took off 4 bases at V and 5 bases at J, with 14 bases between the two ends. The CDR3: CASSSIGGRYGYTF. The CDR3 DNA follows: TGTGCCAGCAGTTCGATCGGGGGGCGATATGGCTACACCTTC.

The chain recombines TRBV27 with TRBJ1-5; D gene unclear. This CDR3 has 14 residues. V shed 3 bases and J shed 5 bases, with 11 bases lying between them. The V gene's germline CDR1 is MNHEY and CDR2 SMNVEV (reference sequence). This chain's CDR3 is CASSLREDHQPQHF. CDR3 sequence (DNA): TGTGCCAGCAGTTTGAGGGAGGACCATCAGCCCCAGCATTTT.

This clone came up a few times. The V gene is TRBV2, the J gene TRBJ2-5; D might be TRBD1 (6 bases). V was shortened by 11 bases and J by 1 base, with 14 bases between the two germline ends. The CDR3 runs 13 residues. Germline V lookup: CDR1 SNHLY, CDR2 FYNNEI. CDR3 amino acids: CADGQNFQETQYF. The CDR3 DNA reads as TGTGCCGACGGACAGAACTTCCAAGAGACCCAGTACTTC. The variable domain in full, with the rest retrieved from reference TRBV2 and TRBJ2-5, is EPEVTQTPSHQVTQMGQEVILRCVPISNHLYFYWYRQILGQKVEFLVSFYNNEISEKSEIFDDQFSVERPDGSNFTLKIRSTKLEDSAMYFCADGQNFQETQYFGPGTRLLVL.

This clone was recorded a few times. The chain is built from TRBV7-9 and TRBJ2-3, with 9 positions matching TRBD1. This CDR3 is built from 16 residues. The V and J ends lost 2 bases and 2 bases, in that order; junction bases with no gene match: 5. The germline gives CDR1 SEHNR, CDR2 FQNEAQ (reference sequence). The CDR3 here is CASSLWRDRDTDTQYF. DNA for the CDR3: TGTGCCAGCAGCTTATGGCGGGACAGGGACACAGATACGCAGTATTTT.

J is TRBJ1-5 and V is TRBV29-1; 7 bases are a match to TRBD1. The CDR3 has 14 residues. Germline CDR1 reads SQVTM; CDR2 reads ANQGSEA. V trimming: 5 bases; J trimming: 0 bases; junction bases outside the gene matches: 4. The CDR3 DNA follows: TGCAGCGTTCTGACAGGGCTTAGCAATCAGCCCCAGCATTTT. This encodes CSVLTGLSNQPQHF. The entire variable domain, with the rest obtained from reference TRBV29-1 and TRBJ1-5, is as follows: SAVISQKPSRDICQRGTSLTIQCQVDSQVTMMFWYRQQPGQSLTLIATANQGSEATYESGFVIDKFPISRPNLTFSTLTVSNMSPEDSSIYLCSVLTGLSNQPQHFGDGTRLSIL.